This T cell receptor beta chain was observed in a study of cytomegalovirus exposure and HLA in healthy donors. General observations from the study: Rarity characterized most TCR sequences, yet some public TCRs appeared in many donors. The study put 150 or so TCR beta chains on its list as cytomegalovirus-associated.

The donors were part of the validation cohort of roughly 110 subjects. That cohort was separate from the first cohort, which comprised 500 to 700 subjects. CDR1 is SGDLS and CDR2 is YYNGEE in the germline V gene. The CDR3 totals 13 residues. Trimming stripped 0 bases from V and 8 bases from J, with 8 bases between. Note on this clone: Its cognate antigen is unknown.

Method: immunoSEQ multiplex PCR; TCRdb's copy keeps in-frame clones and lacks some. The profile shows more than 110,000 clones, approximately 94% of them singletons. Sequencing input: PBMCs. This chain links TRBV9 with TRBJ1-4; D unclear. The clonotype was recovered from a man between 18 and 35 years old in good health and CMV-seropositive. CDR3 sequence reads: CASSVGAAEKLFF. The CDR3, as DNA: TGTGCCAGCAGCGTAGGGGCTGCGGAAAAACTGTTTTTT.